This T cell receptor beta chain was sequenced in a study of blood T cell repertoires in COVID-19 (dated by TCRdb to 2020 to 2021). As for the study more broadly: The collaborator samples originated in the United States, Italy and Spain and spanned the acute and convalescent phases of COVID-19. Nearly every sample came with metadata listing a de-identified subject ID, COVID-19 status, age in years and sex. The samples were drawn from two sources: the first 160 participants of the ongoing ImmuneRACE study, and 950 to 1,500 subjects contributed by 6 global collaborators. Subjects who had been exposed to COVID-19, were actively infected with it, or had recovered from it provided the deeply sampled blood TCRbeta repertoires that made up the dataset. The material from the prospective study consisted of cDNA or gDNA derived from T cells, B-cell-depleted T cells, or PBMCs. The repertoires were made available in a free public database intended to serve as a resource for research on the immune response to SARS-CoV-2. Where available, HLA class I and class II types were obtained from metadata supplied by the sample provider rather than from assay-based typing. Beyond this particular receptor, the publication reports: The amount of clinical and demographic metadata varied by source and participant and was provided uncurated.

TCRbeta CDR3 regions were amplified from genomic DNA by means of the immunoSEQ Assay, a bias-controlled multiplex PCR. Concerning the study's data processing: Nucleated cell counts per sample were estimated from amplification of reference gene primers within the assay. To quantify the absolute abundance of each unique TCRbeta CDR3 rearrangement, sequence reads were collapsed and filtered. For each sample, productive Simpson clonality was calculated by taking the square root of Simpson's diversity index across productive rearrangements. The table comes from immuneACCESS by way of TCRdb, which keeps in-frame sequences with V and J called. Part of the clones is missing from these tables; in studies checked, under half for an unresolved V gene and the rest for unknown reasons. The V and J calls and clone size come from that table; D and trimming were worked out from the DNA. For this sample the table gives some 320,000 clones, of which nearly 90% were detected only once. Over 8.5% of the sample comes from the top ten.

In regard to this clone: Its antigen is currently not known. No clone much larger than this one lies a single base away; base qualities are absent.

One collaborating source in Seattle enrolled patients while the patients were actively infected and followed the patients over time throughout the course of disease. Collaborating institutions collected whole blood in K2EDTA tubes following their own protocols. For TCRbeta analysis, collaborators shipped samples in one of three forms: frozen whole blood, isolated PBMCs, or DNA extracted from either of those sample types. CDR1 and CDR2 are read off the germline V gene as MDHEN and SYDVKM. The CDR3, from cysteine to phenylalanine, totals 13 residues. The retained sequence is limited to the CDR3, 39 bases, with the frame set at the first base. V is shortened by 6 bases, J by 14 bases, and the region joining them spans 17 bases.

The sequence joins TRBV28 to TRBJ1-6, with the D segment identity uncertain. This clonotype originated in a woman in her twenties or thirties with COVID-19, enrolled during active disease. The sequenced material came from peripheral blood. The CDR3 reads as follows: CASSLGVLRALHF. The DNA sequence follows: TGTGCCAGCAGCCTGGGAGTTTTAAGGGCCCTCCACTTT.